The 12 T cell receptor beta chains below all came from one sample that was sequenced in a study of T cell responses to AZD1222 COVID-19 vaccine. Repertoires were generated with immunoSEQ multiplex PCR, while TCRdb's copy carries only in-frame clones and drops some. Of around 130,000 clones listed, 88% are singletons. Here the sequenced sample was peripheral blood, taken on day 0 of AZD1222 vaccination. The receptors were sampled from an adult in good health.

V is TRBV6-1 and J is TRBJ1-3; tentatively, D is TRBD1 (6 bases). CDR3 length: 14 amino acids. V was clipped by 3 bases and J by 4 bases, with 10 bases between them. Germline-derived CDR1 and CDR2 are MNHNS and SASEGT. The CDR3 here is CASSERRGGNTIYF. Here the CDR3 DNA reads TGTGCCAGCAGTGAGAGGAGGGGGGGAAACACCATATATTTT.

V usage is TRBV7-9 and J usage is TRBJ1-2, with TRBD1 matching over 8 bases. Germline V gene lookup returns CDR1 SEHNR and CDR2 FQNEAQ (reference sequence). This CDR3 comprises 14 residues. V trimming: 1 base; J trimming: 6 bases; junction bases outside the gene matches: 4. The CDR3 spells CASSLVTGADGYTF. CDR3 sequence (DNA): TGTGCCAGCAGCTTAGTGACAGGGGCGGATGGCTACACCTTC.

The J gene is TRBJ1-5, the V gene TRBV9, with D possibly TRBD1 on 5 matching bases. CDR1 is SGDLS, CDR2 YYNGEE, per germline. The CDR3 has 15 amino acids. Trimming shortened V by 0 bases and J by 7 bases, and 14 bases separated the two germline ends. CDR3 loop: CASSVAAGSNQPQHF. The CDR3 nucleotides read TGTGCCAGCAGCGTAGCTGCAGGGTCGAACCAGCCCCAGCATTTT.

V and J are TRBV29-1 and TRBJ1-4; maybe TRBD1 (5 bases). Trimming pared 5 bases from V and 7 bases from J, leaving 14 bases between. This CDR3 has 13 residues. Germline V gene data show CDR1 as SQVTM and CDR2 as ANQGSEA. In DNA form, the CDR3 reads TGCAGCGTTTCTAGGCAGGGAGGTGAAAAACTGTTTTTT. Translating gives CSVSRQGGEKLFF.

The chain joins TRBV7-9 to TRBJ1-2, with 8 positions matching TRBD1. Losses at the gene ends were 6 bases for V and 6 bases for J; bases not matched to a gene: 12. The CDR3 sequence is 15 residues long. The V gene's germline CDR1 is SEHNR and CDR2 FQNEAQ (reference sequence). CDR3 sequence reads: CASSQNRLTGDGYTF. DNA for the CDR3: TGTGCCAGCAGTCAAAATCGGTTGACAGGGGATGGCTACACCTTC.

This chain connects TRBV9 to TRBJ2-7; no clear D. This CDR3 has 16 amino acids. Between the trimmed V and J ends, which lost 3 bases and 3 bases, there was a span of 19 bases. From germline, CDR1 is SGDLS and CDR2 YYNGEE. CDR3 sequence reads: CASSALDGGDNYEQYF. In DNA, the CDR3 is TGTGCCAGCAGCGCCCTCGACGGCGGTGATAACTACGAGCAGTACTTC.

V and J are TRBV14 and TRBJ1-6; no clear D gene. V lost 3 bases and J 11 bases, leaving 17 bases between the germline ends. The CDR3 spans 15 residues. Germline V gene lookup returns CDR1 SGHDN and CDR2 FVKESK. The CDR3 nucleotides read TGTGCCAGCAGCCAGTACAGCTCCGAAACTACACCCCTCCACTTT. This translates into CASSQYSSETTPLHF. Combining the CDR3 with reference TRBV14 and TRBJ1-6 gives the whole variable domain EAGVTQFPSHSVIEKGQTVTLRCDPISGHDNLYWYRRVMGKEIKFLLHFVKESKQDESGMPNNRFLAERTGGTYSTLKVQPAELEDSGVYFCASSQYSSETTPLHFGNGTRLTVT.

The V and J genes are TRBV9 and TRBJ1-1; TRBD1 matches at 7 bases. The ends lost 3 bases at V and 8 bases at J; junction bases unmatched: 4. The CDR3 has 12 residues. The germline V gene has CDR1 SGDLS and CDR2 YYNGEE. CDR3 DNA sequence: TGTGCCAGCAGCGCCTTGACAGGGGAAGCTTTCTTT. Its translation: CASSALTGEAFF.

The chain has TRBV30 and TRBJ2-7; the match to TRBD1 covers 9 bases. CDR1 is GTSNPN and CDR2 is SVGIG in the germline V gene (reference sequence). With V trimmed by 4 bases and J by 2 bases, 3 bases remained unmatched. This CDR3 comprises 13 residues. This CDR3 is CAWTGTGTYEQYF. CDR3 in DNA: TGTGCCTGGACCGGGACAGGGACCTACGAGCAGTACTTC. The full variable domain, completed using reference TRBV30 and TRBJ2-7, is SQTIHQWPATLVQPVGSPLSLECTVEGTSNPNLYWYRQAAGRGLQLLFYSVGIGQISSEVPQNLSASRPQDRQFILSSKKLLLSDSGFYLCAWTGTGTYEQYFGPGTRLTVT.

This clone has just a few counts. The chain uses TRBV7-9 and TRBJ2-7; D might be TRBD1 (6 bases). Deletions cut 4 bases from V and 2 bases from J, with 12 bases between. Germline loops: CDR1 SEHNR, CDR2 FQNEAQ (reference sequence). The CDR3 loop spans 14 amino acids. In DNA, the CDR3 is TGTGCCAGCAGCTCACCCGGGACAACCTACGAGCAGTACTTC. This codes for CASSSPGTTYEQYF.

The rearrangement joins TRBV2 to TRBJ2-1; D gene unclear. Per germline, CDR1 SNHLY and CDR2 FYNNEI. Trimming left V 8 bases short and J 6 bases short, with 11 bases between. This CDR3 is 12 amino acids long. CDR3 sequence (DNA): TGTGCCAGCGGGCCCCTGTCCAATGAGCAGTTCTTC. It yields the protein CASGPLSNEQFF.

This clone was detected only a few times. The V call is TRBV4-2, the J call TRBJ1-1; D gene uncertain. The CDR3 is made up of 14 amino acids. CDR1 is LGHNA, CDR2 YNFKEQ, per germline. V was clipped by 0 bases and J by 3 bases, with 8 bases between them. As DNA, the CDR3 is TGTGCCAGCAGCCAAGATTGGGTGTACACTGAAGCTTTCTTT. This sequence encodes CASSQDWVYTEAFF.